The sequence of this T cell receptor (beta chain) was determined in a study of Ad26.COV2.S vaccination and SARS-CoV-2 variants. Across the whole study: The donor belonged to the COV1001 Ad26.COV2.S trial arm. Dosing was one shot or two shots 56 days apart. The study's findings and limits: Using TCR breadth and depth analyses may have led to underestimated total T cell responses.

Noted treatment: around 19 received Ad26.COV2.S at low or high dose, single or two shots; about 5 received placebo; per-sample allocation not given. Following the first vaccine or placebo injection, samples were taken on day 63. An 18-55-year-old adult in Boston served as donor. Only in-frame clones appear in the TCRdb table, and some are missing; sequencing was by immunoSEQ multiplex PCR. The sample yields about 330,000 clones, about 90% seen once. Germline V CDR1 and CDR2: LNHNV, YYDKDF (reference sequence). V shed 0 bases and J 4 bases; nucleotides not matched to a gene: 6. The CDR3 contains 15 residues. On this clone itself: Its antigen is as yet unknown.

Sample: peripheral blood, taken in a trial of Ad26.COV2.S vaccine versus placebo. This clonotype originated in a person between 18 and 65 years old who received the Ad26.COV2.S COVID-19 vaccine or a placebo. The chain couples TRBV15 to TRBJ2-7, with TRBD1 matching over 7 bases. CDR3 sequence (DNA): TGTGCCACCAGCAGAGATCCGGGACAGACGTACGAGCAGTACTTC. Its protein product is CATSRDPGQTYEQYF. The full variable domain, rest sourced from reference TRBV15 and TRBJ2-7, is DAMVIQNPRYQVTQFGKPVTLSCSQTLNHNVMYWYQQKSSQAPKLLFHYYDKDFNNEADTPDNFQSRRPNTSFCFLDIRSPGLGDTAMYLCATSRDPGQTYEQYFGPGTRLTVT.